The 18 T cell receptor beta chains in this list originate from one sample, sequenced in a study of T-cell reconstitution after alpha-beta-depleted transplantation in children. Unique molecular identifiers were incorporated during preparation of the TCRbeta library. Each CDR3 protein gets one entry after TCRdb re-called the PCR reads with MiXCR. The sample records some 500,000 distinct CDR3 sequences, 15% to 20% being singletons. The sequenced sample was PBMCs from the stem cell graft donor, obtained from the stem cell graft. The receptor set was obtained from a human donor who donated a stem cell graft to a child with acute lymphoblastic leukemia.

This clonotype was observed a few times. This chain joins TRBV10-3 and TRBJ2-7; 7 bases map to TRBD1. The CDR3 runs to 14 residues. From germline, CDR1 is ENHRY and CDR2 SYGVKD. V gave up 3 bases and J gave up 2 bases; unmatched junction bases: 4. CDR3 in amino acids: CAISDPGQPYEQYF. The DNA for the CDR3 is TGTGCCATCAGTGACCCGGGACAGCCCTACGAGCAGTACTTC.

This chain links TRBV6-5 with TRBJ1-6; TRBD1 agrees at 7 bases. V dropped 2 bases and J dropped 6; count of bases not matched to a gene: 10. There are 17 residues in the CDR3. Germline-derived CDR1 and CDR2 are MNHEY and SVGAGI. The CDR3 nucleotides read TGTGCCAGCAGTTACGAGAGATTACAGGGGATTAATTCACCCCTCCACTTT. Translation gives CASSYERLQGINSPLHF.

The rearrangement uses TRBV20-1 and TRBJ2-3, with 13 positions matching TRBD2. The germline V gene has CDR1 DFQATT and CDR2 SNEGSKA (reference sequence). The CDR3 is made up of 17 amino acids. V gave up 5 bases and J gave up 4 bases; unmatched junction bases: 12. CDR3 nucleotides: TGCAGTGCTGGATCACTTCCGGGACTAGCGGGATCAGATACGCAGTATTTT. This sequence encodes CSAGSLPGLAGSDTQYF.

The V call is TRBV7-6, the J call TRBJ2-7; possible D gene TRBD2, 7 bases. Between the trimmed V and J ends, which lost 0 bases and 3 bases, there was a span of 24 bases. Germline CDR1 and CDR2: SGHVS and FNYEAQ. The CDR3 has 19 residues. CDR3 protein: CASSLAISWSRGGGYEQYF. For the CDR3, the DNA is TGTGCCAGCAGCTTAGCCATTTCCTGGTCGAGGGGAGGGGGCTACGAGCAGTACTTC. The full variable domain, in which reference TRBV7-6 and TRBJ2-7 provide the parts outside the CDR3, is GAGVSQSPRYKVTKRGQDVALRCDPISGHVSLYWYRQALGQGPEFLTYFNYEAQQDKSGLPNDRFSAERPEGSISTLTIQRTEQRDSAMYRCASSLAISWSRGGGYEQYFGPGTRLTVT.

V gene TRBV12-3 or TRBV12-4 combines with J gene TRBJ2-3; 13 bases agree with TRBD2. The ends lost 3 bases at V and 4 bases at J; junction bases unmatched: 7. This CDR3 contains 17 residues. The CDR3 is CASSFLPGLAGSDTQYF. The CDR3, as DNA: TGTGCCAGCAGTTTTCTACCGGGACTAGCGGGATCAGATACGCAGTATTTT.

The chain combines TRBV6-5 with TRBJ1-1; D uncertain. Germline CDR1 MNHEY, CDR2 SVGAGI. Between the trimmed V and J ends, which lost 2 bases and 4 bases, there was a span of 11 bases. CDR3 length: 14 amino acids. The CDR3 sequence: CASSYPGGITEAFF. The CDR3 DNA is TGTGCCAGCAGTTACCCCGGAGGCATCACTGAAGCTTTCTTT.

This clonotype was counted a few times. The chain is built from TRBV20-1 and TRBJ1-5; the match to TRBD1 covers 7 bases. The CDR3 length is 14 residues. CDR1 DFQATT and CDR2 SNEGSKA come from the germline V gene (reference sequence). The J segment lost 6 bases and the V segment lost 1 base, leaving 6 bases of the junction unmatched. The CDR3 DNA reads TGCAGTGCTAGAGGACCCTCAGGGGGTCAGCCCCAGCATTTT. It specifies CSARGPSGGQPQHF.

This clonotype turned up a few times. The chain uses TRBV20-1 and TRBJ2-7; 7 bases agree with TRBD2. This CDR3 has 17 residues. V was clipped by 0 bases and J by 2 bases; unmatched bases: 13. Germline V CDR1 and CDR2: DFQATT, SNEGSKA (reference sequence). The CDR3 sequence: CSARDSGSSGRTYEQYF. The CDR3 nucleotides are TGCAGTGCTAGAGATTCGGGAAGTAGCGGGCGCACCTACGAGCAGTACTTC.

In its sample, this clonotype was seen a few times. V is TRBV6-5 and J is TRBJ2-7; TRBD2 might be the D (7 bases). Germline V gives CDR1 MNHEY, CDR2 SVGAGI. V lost 0 bases to trimming and J lost 10 bases, with 13 bases between them. There are 13 residues in the CDR3. CDR3 sequence: CASSYSFGGGQYF. The CDR3 nucleotides read TGTGCCAGCAGTTACTCCTTTGGGGGGGGCCAGTACTTC.

The genes are TRBV5-1 and TRBJ1-1; the D gene is possibly TRBD1 (6 bases). The germline CDR1 and CDR2 sequences are SGHRS and YFSETQ. There are 18 residues in the CDR3. Trimming took 0 bases from V and 3 from J, leaving 21 bases between them. The CDR3 sequence: CASSLGILAGERDTEAFF. The DNA of the CDR3 is TGCGCCAGCAGCTTGGGAATTTTGGCAGGGGAAAGGGACACTGAAGCTTTCTTT.

The chain combines TRBV4-1 with TRBJ2-1; D remains ambiguous. Per the germline V gene, CDR1 is MGHRA and CDR2 is YSYEKL. Trimming pared 1 base from V and 4 bases from J, leaving 11 bases between. The CDR3 loop spans 15 amino acids. DNA for the CDR3: TGCGCCAGCAGCCAAGCAGAGCGTAGGTACAATGAGCAGTTCTTC. Its translation: CASSQAERRYNEQFF.

This clonotype turned up a few times. This chain connects TRBV4-1 to TRBJ1-2, with D tentatively TRBD1 (5 bases). The V gene's germline CDR1 is MGHRA and CDR2 YSYEKL. The CDR3 is made up of 15 amino acids. Trimming cost V 4 bases and J 2 bases, with 14 bases left between them. CDR3 loop: CASSRSAGLNYGYTF. In DNA, the CDR3 is TGCGCCAGCAGCCGCTCAGCAGGGTTAAACTATGGCTACACCTTC.

The chain employs TRBV20-1 and TRBJ1-2, with D maybe TRBD1 (5 bases). This CDR3 is built from 12 residues. Trimming took off 1 base at V and 7 bases at J, with 10 bases between the two ends. Germline-derived CDR1 and CDR2 are DFQATT and SNEGSKA (reference sequence). CDR3 nucleotide sequence: TGCAGTGCTAGAGGCCAGGGCCGTGGCTACACCTTC. Translation: CSARGQGRGYTF.

The CDR3 loop is CSARWARSNQPQHF. CDR3 DNA sequence: TGCAGTGCTAGATGGGCTAGGAGCAATCAGCCCCAGCATTTT. The chain links TRBV20-1 to TRBJ1-5; no clear D. Between the trimmed V and J ends, which lost 2 bases and 1 base, there was a span of 9 bases. Germline CDR1 is DFQATT and CDR2 is SNEGSKA (reference sequence). CDR3 length: 14 residues.

CDR3: CASSSTTGSAEAFF. CDR3 coding DNA: TGCGCCAGCAGTTCTACCACCGGGAGCGCTGAAGCTTTCTTT. This chain joins TRBV5-1 and TRBJ1-1, with D hard to call. The CDR3 extends over 14 amino acids. Trimming took 5 bases from V and 6 from J, leaving 17 bases between them. From germline, CDR1 is SGHRS and CDR2 YFSETQ.

The J gene is TRBJ2-2, the V gene TRBV7-9; 7 positions agree with TRBD2. Per the germline V gene, CDR1 is SEHNR and CDR2 is FQNEAQ (reference sequence). The J segment lost 4 bases and the V segment lost 6 bases, leaving 5 bases of the junction unmatched. The CDR3 has 14 amino acids. CDR3 coding DNA: TGTGCCAGCAGGGGAGCTAGCGGCACCGGGGAGCTGTTTTTT. Protein product: CASRGASGTGELFF.

This clonotype was picked up a small number of times. This rearrangement joins TRBV20-1 to TRBJ2-1, with 12 bases lining up with TRBD2. The germline V gene encodes CDR1 DFQATT and CDR2 SNEGSKA (reference sequence). Trimming at V came to 1 base and at J to 8 bases, leaving 18 bases not matched to a gene. The CDR3 has 19 residues. The CDR3 DNA follows: TGCAGTGCTAGAGCACCGACTAGCGGGAGCCCTCGGATTCCGGATGAGCAGTTCTTC. This encodes CSARAPTSGSPRIPDEQFF.

This clonotype was seen more than once but under ten times. The J gene is TRBJ1-2, the V gene TRBV12-3 or TRBV12-4, with D perhaps TRBD1 (5 bases). Trimming pared 0 bases from V and 7 bases from J, leaving 12 bases between. This CDR3 region has 14 residues. This CDR3 is CASSLAGPGAGYTF. Written as DNA, the CDR3 is TGTGCCAGCAGTTTAGCGGGACCCGGGGCTGGCTACACCTTC.